Presented here are 3 T cell receptor beta chains from one specimen sequenced in a study of identical twins. Using its own MiXCR run on the 5' RACE reads, TCRdb lists one record per CDR3 protein. The top ten hold 40% of the sample, which has about 190,000 distinct CDR3 sequences, about 15% seen once. These same records also appear under a second study, on T cells expressing NK-cell markers.

Sequenced sample: CD8+ T cells sorted from blood. These receptors came from a woman between 18 and 30 years old in good health.

The rearrangement links TRBV9 to TRBJ1-5, with a weak D call TRBD1 (5 bases). Looked up from germline, CDR1 is SGDLS and CDR2 is YYNGEE. CDR3 size: 13 residues. The ends were cut back, 0 bases at V and 7 bases at J, with 8 bases in the middle. The CDR3 coding sequence is TGTGCCAGCAGCGTAGAGGGGTTCCAGCCCCAGCATTTT. The encoded protein is CASSVEGFQPQHF.

The J gene is TRBJ1-1, the V gene TRBV7-9, with D unresolved. This CDR3 comprises 14 residues. The germline V gene encodes CDR1 SEHNR and CDR2 FQNEAQ (reference sequence). The V and J ends lost 2 bases and 5 bases respectively, with 12 bases between them. The CDR3 DNA is TGTGCCAGCAGCTTAACAGCAGGAAAAACTGAAGCTTTCTTT. Its protein product is CASSLTAGKTEAFF. The full variable domain, completed using reference TRBV7-9 and TRBJ1-1, is DTGVSQNPRHKITKRGQNVTFRCDPISEHNRLYWYRQTLGQGPEFLTYFQNEAQLEKSRLLSDRFSAERPKGSFSTLEIQRTEQGDSAMYLCASSLTAGKTEAFFGQGTRLTVV.

This clonotype was detected many times. The V and J genes are TRBV6-2 or TRBV6-3 and TRBJ2-7, with D possibly being TRBD2 (6 bases). The CDR3 has 13 amino acids. Germline CDR1 reads MNHEY; CDR2 reads SVGEGT. Trimming stripped 4 bases from V and 5 bases from J, with 12 bases between. CDR3 region: CASSSRLGNEQYF. The CDR3 nucleotides are TGTGCCAGCAGTTCCCGACTAGGGAACGAGCAGTACTTC.